This TCR beta chain is drawn from a study of blood T cell repertoires in COVID-19. The overall study: Specimens from acute and convalescent COVID-19 originated in the United States, Italy and Spain. T cells, B-cell-depleted T cells, or PBMCs provided the cDNA or gDNA that served as material.

The CDR3 has 16 amino acids. J gave up 8 bases and V 4 bases, and 10 bases lay outside the gene matches. Germline V gene data show CDR1 as LGHNA and CDR2 as YSLEER. Sequenced by immunoSEQ multiplex PCR; TCRdb stores in-frame clones only, minus some. The table lists roughly 240,000 clones, 88% of them singletons. Participants' reported clinical history set cohort assignment. The chain combines TRBV4-3 with TRBJ2-1, with TRBD1 matching 11 bases. Specimen: PBMCs or T cells enriched from blood (not recorded which). The clonotype originates from a woman aged 40 to 50 with acute COVID-19. The CDR3 here is CASSRGQGAGFDEQFF. The CDR3 DNA follows: TGCGCCAGCAGCCGAGGACAGGGGGCGGGTTTCGATGAGCAGTTCTTC.